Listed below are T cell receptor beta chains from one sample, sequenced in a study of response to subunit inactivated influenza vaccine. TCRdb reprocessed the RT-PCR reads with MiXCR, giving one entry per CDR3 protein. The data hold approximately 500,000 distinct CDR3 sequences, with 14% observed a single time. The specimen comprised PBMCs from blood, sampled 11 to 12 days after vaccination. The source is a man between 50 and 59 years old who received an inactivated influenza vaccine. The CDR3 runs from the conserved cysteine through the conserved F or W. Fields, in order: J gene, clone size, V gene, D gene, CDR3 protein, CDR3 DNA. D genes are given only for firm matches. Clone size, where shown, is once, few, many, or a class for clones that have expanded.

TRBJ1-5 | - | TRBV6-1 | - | CASSVSRGNNQPQHF | TGTGCCAGCAGTGTCTCTCGGGGGAACAATCAGCCCCAGCATTTT
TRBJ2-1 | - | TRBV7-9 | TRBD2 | CASSSGTNSYNEQFF | TGTGCCAGCAGCTCCGGGACTAACTCCTACAATGAGCAGTTCTTC
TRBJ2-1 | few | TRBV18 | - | CASSLNHRSHEQFF | TGTGCCAGCTCACTCAATCACAGATCCCATGAGCAGTTCTTC
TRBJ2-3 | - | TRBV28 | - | CASSLPGVTDTQYF | TGTGCCAGCAGTTTGCCGGGAGTAACAGATACGCAGTATTTT
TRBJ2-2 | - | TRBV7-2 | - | CASSPLTILGELFF | TGTGCCAGCAGCCCCCTTACAATTCTCGGGGAGCTGTTTTTT
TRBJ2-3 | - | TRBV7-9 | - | CASTPLLAPDTQYF | TGTGCCAGCACCCCGTTATTGGCCCCAGATACGCAGTATTTT
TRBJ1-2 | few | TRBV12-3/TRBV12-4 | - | CASSLGARGYGGYTF | TGTGCCAGCAGTTTAGGGGCCAGGGGTTACGGCGGCTACACCTTC
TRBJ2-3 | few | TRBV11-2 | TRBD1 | CASSQKSSRDRGGDTQYF | TGTGCCAGCAGCCAAAAAAGCTCCCGGGACAGGGGAGGAGATACGCAGTATTTT
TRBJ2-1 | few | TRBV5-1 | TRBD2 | CASSSGTSGGTYNEQFF | TGCGCCAGCAGCTCCGGGACTAGCGGGGGGACCTACAATGAGCAGTTCTTC
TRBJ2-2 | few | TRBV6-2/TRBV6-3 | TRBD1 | CASTTGHTGELFF | TGTGCCAGCACGACAGGGCACACCGGGGAGCTGTTTTTT
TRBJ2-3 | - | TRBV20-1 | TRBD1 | CSAEGDRVSDTQYF | TGCAGTGCAGAGGGGGACAGGGTATCAGATACGCAGTATTTT
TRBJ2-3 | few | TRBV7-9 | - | CATDGRDRDTQYF | TGTGCCACTGACGGGAGAGATAGAGATACGCAGTATTTT
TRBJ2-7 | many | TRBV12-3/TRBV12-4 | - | CASSLAGEAYEQYF | TGTGCCAGCAGTTTAGCGGGGGAAGCCTACGAGCAGTACTTC
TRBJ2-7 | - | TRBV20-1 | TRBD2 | CSATSTGGPFEQYF | TGCAGTGCTACCAGCACGGGAGGGCCGTTCGAGCAGTACTTC
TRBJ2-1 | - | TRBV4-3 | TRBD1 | CASSQAGGLSSYNEQFF | TGCGCCAGCAGCCAAGCAGGGGGCCTAAGCTCCTACAATGAGCAGTTCTTC
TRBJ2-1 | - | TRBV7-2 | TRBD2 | CASSSGSPSEQFF | TGTGCCAGCAGTAGCGGGAGTCCTTCTGAGCAGTTCTTC
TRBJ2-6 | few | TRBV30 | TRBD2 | CAWSAGRTLAGVYYSGANVLTF | TGTGCCTGGAGTGCAGGGAGGACACTAGCGGGGGTATACTACTCTGGGGCCAACGTCCTGACTTTC
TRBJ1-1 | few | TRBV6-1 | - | CASSSFEHQRVEAFF | TGTGCCAGCAGTAGCTTCGAACACCAGAGGGTGGAAGCTTTCTTT
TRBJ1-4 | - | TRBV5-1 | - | CASSEYTATNEKLFF | TGCGCCAGCAGCGAATACACAGCAACTAATGAAAAACTGTTTTTT
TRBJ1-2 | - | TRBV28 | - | CASRVEGNYGYTF | TGTGCCAGCAGGGTTGAAGGGAACTATGGCTACACCTTC
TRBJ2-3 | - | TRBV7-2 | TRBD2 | CASSLAAGGLDTQYF | TGTGCCAGCAGCTTAGCAGCGGGGGGGCTTGATACGCAGTATTTT
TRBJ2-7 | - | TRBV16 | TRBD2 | CASSPLAGFSYEQYF | TGTGCCAGCAGTCCGTTAGCGGGTTTCTCCTACGAGCAGTACTTC
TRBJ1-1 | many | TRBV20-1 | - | CSLRMNTEAFF | TGCAGCCTCAGGATGAACACTGAAGCTTTCTTT
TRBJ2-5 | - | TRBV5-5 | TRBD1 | CASSQWGTGPGETQYF | TGTGCCAGCAGCCAGTGGGGGACAGGACCGGGAGAGACCCAGTACTTC
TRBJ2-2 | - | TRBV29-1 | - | CSVGVRENTGELFF | TGCAGCGTTGGGGTTCGGGAGAACACCGGGGAGCTGTTTTTT
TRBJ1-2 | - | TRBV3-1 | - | CASSQDPGVVVGYTF | TGTGCCAGCAGCCAAGATCCAGGGGTGGTTGTTGGCTACACCTTC
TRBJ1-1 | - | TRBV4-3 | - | CASSSRGDTEAFF | TGCGCCAGCAGCTCCCGCGGGGACACTGAAGCTTTCTTT
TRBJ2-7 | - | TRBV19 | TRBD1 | CASSSSPGQGAYEQYF | TGTGCCAGTAGTAGTTCTCCGGGACAGGGGGCCTACGAGCAGTACTTC
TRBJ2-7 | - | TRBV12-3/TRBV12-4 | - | CASSFPGFGEQYF | TGTGCCAGCAGTTTCCCGGGGTTCGGCGAGCAGTACTTC
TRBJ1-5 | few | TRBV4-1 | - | CASSQSPSNQPQHF | TGCGCCAGCAGCCAATCACCTTCCAATCAGCCCCAGCATTTT
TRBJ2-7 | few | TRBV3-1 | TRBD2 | CASQPGLADFNSYEQYF | TGTGCCAGCCAGCCGGGACTAGCGGATTTCAACTCCTACGAGCAGTACTTC
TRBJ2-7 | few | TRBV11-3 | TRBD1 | CASSLSTGQGIFNEQYF | TGTGCCAGCAGCCTATCCACAGGACAGGGGATATTCAACGAGCAGTACTTC
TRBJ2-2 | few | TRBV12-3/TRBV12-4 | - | CASSLRWSTGELFF | TGTGCCAGCAGCCTACGCTGGAGCACCGGGGAGCTGTTTTTT
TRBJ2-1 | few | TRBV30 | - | CAWVEPGTRDNEQFF | TGTGCCTGGGTAGAACCCGGGACCCGAGACAATGAGCAGTTCTTC
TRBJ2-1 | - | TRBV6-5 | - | CASSYGQGEQFF | TGTGCCAGCAGTTACGGTCAGGGTGAGCAGTTCTTC
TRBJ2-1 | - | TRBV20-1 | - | CSARKSGQFF | TGCAGTGCCCGAAAATCAGGCCAGTTCTTC
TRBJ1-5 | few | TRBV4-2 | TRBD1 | CASSQGQDSEPQHF | TGTGCCAGCAGCCAGGGACAGGATTCGGAGCCCCAGCATTTT
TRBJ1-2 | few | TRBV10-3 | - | CAISETGADTYGYTF | TGTGCCATCAGTGAAACCGGGGCCGACACGTATGGCTACACCTTC
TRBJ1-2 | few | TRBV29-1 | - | CSVEDGGRNYGYTF | TGCAGCGTTGAAGACGGGGGGCGCAACTATGGCTACACCTTC
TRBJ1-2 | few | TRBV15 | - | CATSGERLANYGYTF | TGTGCCACCAGTGGCGAAAGGTTAGCTAACTATGGCTACACCTTC
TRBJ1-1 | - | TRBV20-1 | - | CSDRGGNTEAFF | TGCAGTGACCGCGGAGGGAACACTGAAGCTTTCTTT
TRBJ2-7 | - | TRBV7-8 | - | CASSLLQGNSYEQYF | TGTGCCAGCAGCTTACTTCAGGGAAACTCCTACGAGCAGTACTTC